The text below deals with one T cell receptor (beta chain). The data are from a study of blood T cell repertoires in COVID-19. For the study at large: PBMCs, B-cell-depleted T cells, or T cells provided the cDNA or gDNA that made up the material.

The germline V gene has CDR1 SGHAT and CDR2 FQNNGV. This CDR3 is built from 15 residues. Trimming left V 5 bases short and J 0 bases short, with 14 bases between. Clones were sequenced by immunoSEQ multiplex PCR, and TCRdb holds only the in-frame ones, with some missing. The sample contains fewer than 85,000 clones, around 90% of which appear only once. The sequenced material came from peripheral blood. This clonotype originated in a human donor in a cohort sampled during active COVID-19. This rearrangement joins TRBV11-2 to TRBJ2-7; D is possibly TRBD2 (7 bases). The CDR3 DNA follows: TGTGCCAGCAGCCTAGCGAGGGGGGGCTCCTACGAGCAGTACTTC. It codes for CASSLARGGSYEQYF.